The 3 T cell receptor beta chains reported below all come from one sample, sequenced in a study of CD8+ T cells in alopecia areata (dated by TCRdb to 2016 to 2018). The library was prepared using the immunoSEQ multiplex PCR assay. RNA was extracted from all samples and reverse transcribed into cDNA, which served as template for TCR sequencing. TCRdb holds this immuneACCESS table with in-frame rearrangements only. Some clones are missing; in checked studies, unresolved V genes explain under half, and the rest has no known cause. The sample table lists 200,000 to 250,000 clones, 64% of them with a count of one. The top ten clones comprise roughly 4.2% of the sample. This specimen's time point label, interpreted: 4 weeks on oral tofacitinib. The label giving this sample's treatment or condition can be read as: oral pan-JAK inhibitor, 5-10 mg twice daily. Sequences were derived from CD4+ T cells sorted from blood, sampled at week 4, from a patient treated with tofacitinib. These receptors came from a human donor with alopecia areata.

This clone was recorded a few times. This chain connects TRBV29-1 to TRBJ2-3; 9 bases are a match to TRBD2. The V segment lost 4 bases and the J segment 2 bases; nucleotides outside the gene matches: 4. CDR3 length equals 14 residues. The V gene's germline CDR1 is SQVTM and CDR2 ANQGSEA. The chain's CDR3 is CSVASGGTTDTQYF. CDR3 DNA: TGCAGCGTTGCCAGCGGGGGGACCACAGATACGCAGTATTTT.

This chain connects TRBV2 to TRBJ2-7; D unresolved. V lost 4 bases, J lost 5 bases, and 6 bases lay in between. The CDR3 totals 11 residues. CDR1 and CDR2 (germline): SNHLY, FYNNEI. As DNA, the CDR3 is TGTGCCAGCAGTGGACTGAACGAGCAGTACTTC. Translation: CASSGLNEQYF.

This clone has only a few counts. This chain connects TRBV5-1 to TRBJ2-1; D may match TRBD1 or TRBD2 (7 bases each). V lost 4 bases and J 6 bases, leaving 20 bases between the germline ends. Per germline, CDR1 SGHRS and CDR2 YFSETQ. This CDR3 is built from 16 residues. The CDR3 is CASSLRQGGSGNEQFF. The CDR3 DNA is TGCGCCAGCAGCCTACGACAGGGAGGGTCGGGCAATGAGCAGTTCTTC.